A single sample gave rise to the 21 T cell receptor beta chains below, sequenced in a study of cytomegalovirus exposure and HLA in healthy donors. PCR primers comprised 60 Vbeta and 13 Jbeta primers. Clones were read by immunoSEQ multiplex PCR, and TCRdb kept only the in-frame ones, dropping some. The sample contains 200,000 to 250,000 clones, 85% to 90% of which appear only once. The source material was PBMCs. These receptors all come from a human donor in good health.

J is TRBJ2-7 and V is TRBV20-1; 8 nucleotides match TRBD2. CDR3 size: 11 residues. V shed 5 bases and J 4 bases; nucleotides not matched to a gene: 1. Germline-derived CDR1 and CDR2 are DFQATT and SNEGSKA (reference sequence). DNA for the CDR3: TGCAGTGCTGGCGGGAGGTACGAGCAGTACTTC. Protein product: CSAGGRYEQYF.

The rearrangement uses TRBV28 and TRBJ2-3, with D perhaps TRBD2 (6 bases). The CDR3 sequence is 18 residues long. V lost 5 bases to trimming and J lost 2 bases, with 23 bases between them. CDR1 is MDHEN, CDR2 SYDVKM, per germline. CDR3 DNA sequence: TGTGCCAGCAGTCCTCACACTAGCACAGACTCACCCACAGATACGCAGTATTTT. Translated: CASSPHTSTDSPTDTQYF.

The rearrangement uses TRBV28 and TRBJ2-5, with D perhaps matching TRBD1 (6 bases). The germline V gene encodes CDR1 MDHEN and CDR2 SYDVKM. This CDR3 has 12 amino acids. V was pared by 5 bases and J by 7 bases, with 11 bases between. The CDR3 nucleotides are TGTGCCAGCAGTGGACAGTTTACGACCCAGTACTTC. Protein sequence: CASSGQFTTQYF.

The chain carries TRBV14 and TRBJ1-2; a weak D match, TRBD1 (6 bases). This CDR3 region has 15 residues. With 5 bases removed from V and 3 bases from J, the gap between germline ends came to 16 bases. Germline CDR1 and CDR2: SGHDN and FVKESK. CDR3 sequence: CASSITGTGDYGYTF. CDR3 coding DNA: TGTGCCAGCAGCATCACAGGGACCGGGGACTATGGCTACACCTTC.

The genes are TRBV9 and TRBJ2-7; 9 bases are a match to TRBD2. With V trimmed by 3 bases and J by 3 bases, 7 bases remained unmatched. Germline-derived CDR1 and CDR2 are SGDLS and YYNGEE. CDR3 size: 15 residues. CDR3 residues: CASSEGSSGIYEQYF. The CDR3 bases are TGTGCCAGCAGCGAGGGGTCTAGCGGGATCTACGAGCAGTACTTC. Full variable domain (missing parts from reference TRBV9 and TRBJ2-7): DSGVTQTPKHLITATGQRVTLRCSPRSGDLSVYWYQQSLDQGLQFLIQYYNGEERAKGNILERFSAQQFPDLHSELNLSSLELGDSALYFCASSEGSSGIYEQYFGPGTRLTVT.

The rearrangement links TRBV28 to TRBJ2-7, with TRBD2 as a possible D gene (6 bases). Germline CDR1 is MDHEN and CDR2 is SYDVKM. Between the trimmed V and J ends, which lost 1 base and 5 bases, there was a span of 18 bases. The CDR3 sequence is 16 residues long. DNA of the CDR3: TGTGCCAGCAGTTTATATGGCCTAGCGACCCAGAACGAGCAGTACTTC. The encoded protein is CASSLYGLATQNEQYF.

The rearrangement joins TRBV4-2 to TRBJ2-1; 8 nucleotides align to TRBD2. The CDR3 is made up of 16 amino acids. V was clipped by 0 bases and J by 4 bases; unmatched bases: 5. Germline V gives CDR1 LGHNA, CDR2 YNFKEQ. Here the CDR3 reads CASSQDSGILYNEQFF. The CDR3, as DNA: TGTGCCAGCAGCCAAGATAGCGGGATTCTTTACAATGAGCAGTTCTTC.

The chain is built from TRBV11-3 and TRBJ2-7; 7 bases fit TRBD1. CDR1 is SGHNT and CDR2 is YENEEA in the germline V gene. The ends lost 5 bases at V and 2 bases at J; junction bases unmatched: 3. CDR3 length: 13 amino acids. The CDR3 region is CASSTGQTYEQYF. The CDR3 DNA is TGTGCCAGCAGCACGGGACAGACCTACGAGCAGTACTTC.

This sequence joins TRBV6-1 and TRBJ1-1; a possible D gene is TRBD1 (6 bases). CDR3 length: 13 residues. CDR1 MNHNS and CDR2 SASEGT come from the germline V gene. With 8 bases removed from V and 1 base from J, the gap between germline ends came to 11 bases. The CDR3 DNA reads TGTGCCAGCGGGCCACAGGGGAACACTGAAGCTTTCTTT. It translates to CASGPQGNTEAFF.

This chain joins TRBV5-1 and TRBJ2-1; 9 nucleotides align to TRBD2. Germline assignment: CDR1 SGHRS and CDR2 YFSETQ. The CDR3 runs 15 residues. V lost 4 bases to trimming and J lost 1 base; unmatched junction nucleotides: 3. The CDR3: CASSPTSGSYNEQFF. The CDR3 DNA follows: TGCGCCAGCAGCCCTACTAGCGGGTCCTACAATGAGCAGTTCTTC.

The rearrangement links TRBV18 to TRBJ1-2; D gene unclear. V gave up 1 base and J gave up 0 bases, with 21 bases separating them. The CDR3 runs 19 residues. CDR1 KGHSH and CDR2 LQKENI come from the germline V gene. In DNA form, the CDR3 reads TGTGCCAGCTCACCACTAAATGGAGTTTATAGCCTCACTAACTATGGCTACACCTTC. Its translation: CASSPLNGVYSLTNYGYTF.

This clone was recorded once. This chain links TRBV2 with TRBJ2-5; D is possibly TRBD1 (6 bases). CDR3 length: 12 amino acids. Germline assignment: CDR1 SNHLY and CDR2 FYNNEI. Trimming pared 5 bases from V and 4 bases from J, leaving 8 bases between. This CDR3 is CASSPRGETQYF. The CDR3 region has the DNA TGTGCCAGCAGTCCCAGGGGAGAGACCCAGTACTTC.

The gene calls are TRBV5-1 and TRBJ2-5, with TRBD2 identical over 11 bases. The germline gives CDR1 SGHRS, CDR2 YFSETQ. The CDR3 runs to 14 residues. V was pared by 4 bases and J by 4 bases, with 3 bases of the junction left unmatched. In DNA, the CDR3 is TGCGCCAGCAGCACTAGCGGGAGAGCAGAGACCCAGTACTTC. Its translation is CASSTSGRAETQYF.

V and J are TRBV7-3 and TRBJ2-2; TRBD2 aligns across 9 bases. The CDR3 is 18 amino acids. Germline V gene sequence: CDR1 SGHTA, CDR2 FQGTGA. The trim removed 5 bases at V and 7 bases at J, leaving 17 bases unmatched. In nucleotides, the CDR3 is TGTGCCAGCAGCCCAGGGGGGCGGAGTAGCGGGAGTTTCGGGGAGCTGTTTTTT. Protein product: CASSPGGRSSGSFGELFF.

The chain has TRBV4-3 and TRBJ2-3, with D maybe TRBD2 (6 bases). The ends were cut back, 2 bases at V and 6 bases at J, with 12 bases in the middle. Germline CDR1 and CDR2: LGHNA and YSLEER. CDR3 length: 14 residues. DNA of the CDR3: TGCGCCAGCAGCCAAATGGGGGGAGCGGATACGCAGTATTTT. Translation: CASSQMGGADTQYF.

The DNA of the CDR3 is TGTGCCAGTAGCCTTACCGCCAGGGCTGTCGGGGAGCTGTTTTTT. This sequence encodes CASSLTARAVGELFF. V gene TRBV19 combines with J gene TRBJ2-2, with D possibly being TRBD1 (5 bases). With 6 bases removed from V and 7 bases from J, the gap between germline ends came to 18 bases. CDR1 is LNHDA, CDR2 SQIVND, per germline (reference sequence). This CDR3 is built from 15 residues. Variable domain in full (rest from reference TRBV19 and TRBJ2-2): DGGITQSPKYLFRKEGQNVTLSCEQNLNHDAMYWYRQDPGQGLRLIYYSQIVNDFQKGDIAEGYSVSREKKESFPLTVTSAQKNPTAFYLCASSLTARAVGELFFGEGSRLTVL.

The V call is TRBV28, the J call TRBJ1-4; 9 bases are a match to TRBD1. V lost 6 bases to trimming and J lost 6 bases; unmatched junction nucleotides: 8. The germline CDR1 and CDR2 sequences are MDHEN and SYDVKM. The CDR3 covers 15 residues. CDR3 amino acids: CASRPQGAGYEKLFF. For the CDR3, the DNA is TGTGCCAGCAGGCCACAGGGGGCTGGGTATGAAAAACTGTTTTTT.

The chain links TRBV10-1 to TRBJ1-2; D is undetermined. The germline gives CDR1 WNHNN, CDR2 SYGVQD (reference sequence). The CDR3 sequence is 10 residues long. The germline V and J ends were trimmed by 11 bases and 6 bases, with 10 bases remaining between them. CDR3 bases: TGCGCCGCTCTCGGGGATGGCTACACCTTC. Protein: CAALGDGYTF.

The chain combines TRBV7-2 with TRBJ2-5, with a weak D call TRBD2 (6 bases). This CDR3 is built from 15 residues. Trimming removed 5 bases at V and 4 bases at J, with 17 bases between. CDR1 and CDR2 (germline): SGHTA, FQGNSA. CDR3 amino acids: CASSPGFREIETQYF. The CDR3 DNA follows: TGTGCCAGCAGCCCTGGATTTCGGGAGATAGAGACCCAGTACTTC. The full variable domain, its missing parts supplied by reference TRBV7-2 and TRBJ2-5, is GAGVSQSPSNKVTEKGKDVELRCDPISGHTALYWYRQSLGQGLEFLIYFQGNSAPDKSGLPSDRFSAERTGGSVSTLTIQRTQQEDSAVYLCASSPGFREIETQYFGPGTRLLVL.

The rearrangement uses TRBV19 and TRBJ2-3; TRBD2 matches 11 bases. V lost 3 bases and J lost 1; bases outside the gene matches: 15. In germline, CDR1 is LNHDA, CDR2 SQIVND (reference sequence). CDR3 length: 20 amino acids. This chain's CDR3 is CASSIGASGRIGTGTDTQYF. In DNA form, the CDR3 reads TGTGCCAGTAGTATTGGCGCTAGCGGGAGGATCGGCACGGGCACAGATACGCAGTATTTT. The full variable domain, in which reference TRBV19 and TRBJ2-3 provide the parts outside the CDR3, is DGGITQSPKYLFRKEGQNVTLSCEQNLNHDAMYWYRQDPGQGLRLIYYSQIVNDFQKGDIAEGYSVSREKKESFPLTVTSAQKNPTAFYLCASSIGASGRIGTGTDTQYFGPGTRLTVL.

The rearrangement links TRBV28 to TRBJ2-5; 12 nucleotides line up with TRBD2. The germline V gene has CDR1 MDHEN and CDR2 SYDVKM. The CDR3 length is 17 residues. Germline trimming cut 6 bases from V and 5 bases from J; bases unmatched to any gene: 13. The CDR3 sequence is CASRLRGLAGQRETQYF. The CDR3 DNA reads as TGTGCCAGCAGACTCAGGGGACTAGCGGGTCAGAGGGAGACCCAGTACTTC.